The rows below give T cell receptor beta chains drawn from one sample of a study of graft-versus-host responses after intestinal transplantation. The repertoire was sequenced with immunoSEQ multiplex PCR; TCRdb's copy has only in-frame clones and lacks some. This table has about 17,000 clones, around 41% appearing once. Sample: alloreactive CD8+ T cells from a mixed lymphocyte reaction culture, taken before intestinal transplant. The receptors stem from a human patient who received an intestinal transplant. The CDR3 runs from the conserved cysteine through the conserved F or W. The D gene is left open where the match is weak. The listing skips clone size in some rows; elsewhere it reads once, few, many or a size class.

v_gene: TRBV6-6; j_gene: TRBJ2-7; d_gene: -; abundance: few; CDR3nt: TGTGCCAGCAGCCCTAACAGGGGAGGGGCCTACGAGCAGTACTTC; CDR3aa: CASSPNRGGAYEQYF
v_gene: TRBV5-1; j_gene: TRBJ2-7; d_gene: TRBD1; abundance: few; CDR3nt: TGCGCCAGCAGCTTGTACCCAATAACGGAACAGGGGGCGAGATCTGGCTACGAGCAGTACTTC; CDR3aa: CASSLYPITEQGARSGYEQYF
v_gene: TRBV4-1; j_gene: TRBJ2-1; d_gene: -; abundance: -; CDR3nt: TGCGCCAGCAGCCGGAACACCGGGAGAATCGATGAGCAGTTCTTC; CDR3aa: CASSRNTGRIDEQFF
v_gene: TRBV7-7; j_gene: TRBJ1-5; d_gene: -; abundance: -; CDR3nt: TGTGCCAGCAGCGATGGAGGTAGCAATCAGCCCCAGCATTTT; CDR3aa: CASSDGGSNQPQHF
v_gene: TRBV28; j_gene: TRBJ2-7; d_gene: -; abundance: -; CDR3nt: TGTGCCAGCAGTTTCTCCTACGAGCAGTACTTC; CDR3aa: CASSFSYEQYF
v_gene: TRBV18; j_gene: TRBJ1-5; d_gene: -; abundance: -; CDR3nt: TGTGCCAGCTCACCTCGACAGAATCAGCCCCAGCATTTT; CDR3aa: CASSPRQNQPQHF
v_gene: TRBV18; j_gene: TRBJ2-6; d_gene: -; abundance: few; CDR3nt: TGTGCCAGCTCACCGTTTGAGCTTCCCTCTGGGGCCAACGTCCTGACTTTC; CDR3aa: CASSPFELPSGANVLTF
v_gene: TRBV6-9; j_gene: TRBJ1-1; d_gene: -; abundance: -; CDR3nt: TGTGCCAGCAGTTGGTCAGGGGACACTGAAGCTTTCTTT; CDR3aa: CASSWSGDTEAFF
v_gene: TRBV6-5; j_gene: TRBJ2-7; d_gene: -; abundance: -; CDR3nt: TGTGCCAGCAGTGAAAGTTCCTACGAGCAGTACTTC; CDR3aa: CASSESSYEQYF
v_gene: TRBV15; j_gene: TRBJ2-3; d_gene: -; abundance: -; CDR3nt: TGTGCCACCAGCAGAGATAGTGTGGGAGCAGGCACAGATACGCAGTATTTT; CDR3aa: CATSRDSVGAGTDTQYF
v_gene: TRBV4-3; j_gene: TRBJ2-7; d_gene: TRBD1; abundance: -; CDR3nt: TGCGCCAGCAGCCAAGAAGGGACAGGGGGCTACGAGCAGTACTTC; CDR3aa: CASSQEGTGGYEQYF
v_gene: TRBV7-9; j_gene: TRBJ2-1; d_gene: -; abundance: -; CDR3nt: TGTGCCAGCAGCTTATTAGCGAGGCAGTTCTTC; CDR3aa: CASSLLARQFF
v_gene: TRBV12-5; j_gene: TRBJ1-2; d_gene: TRBD1; abundance: -; CDR3nt: TGTGCTAGTGGTGGCCCCCTGGACAGGGGTTCCACCTATGGCTACACCTTC; CDR3aa: CASGGPLDRGSTYGYTF
v_gene: TRBV19; j_gene: TRBJ1-1; d_gene: -; abundance: -; CDR3nt: TGTGCCAGTAGTATGGGTGTAGGCACTGAAGCTTTCTTT; CDR3aa: CASSMGVGTEAFF
v_gene: TRBV7-9; j_gene: TRBJ2-1; d_gene: TRBD2; abundance: few; CDR3nt: TGTGCCAGCAGCTTAACTGGCGGGACTAGCGGGACCTTAGATGAGCAGTTCTTC; CDR3aa: CASSLTGGTSGTLDEQFF
v_gene: TRBV9; j_gene: TRBJ1-2; d_gene: -; abundance: -; CDR3nt: TGTGCCAGCAGCCCAGAGGGACACTCGACAGACTATGGCTACACCTTC; CDR3aa: CASSPEGHSTDYGYTF
v_gene: TRBV4-1; j_gene: TRBJ2-1; d_gene: -; abundance: -; CDR3nt: TGCGCCAGCAGCCAAGCGGACAATGAGCAGTTCTTC; CDR3aa: CASSQADNEQFF
v_gene: TRBV7-3; j_gene: TRBJ2-3; d_gene: -; abundance: once; CDR3nt: TGTGCCAGCAGCTCAGACAGGTTGAGTGATACGCAGTATTTT; CDR3aa: CASSSDRLSDTQYF
v_gene: TRBV7-9; j_gene: TRBJ2-1; d_gene: -; abundance: -; CDR3nt: TGTGCCAGCAGCTTAGTAGGGGGTCAAGACAATGAGCAGTTCTTC; CDR3aa: CASSLVGGQDNEQFF
v_gene: TRBV7-4; j_gene: TRBJ1-2; d_gene: -; abundance: -; CDR3nt: TGTGCCAGCAGCTTTAGTAGCCGGGGGACCTATGGCTACACCTTC; CDR3aa: CASSFSSRGTYGYTF
v_gene: TRBV6-6; j_gene: TRBJ2-1; d_gene: -; abundance: -; CDR3nt: TGTGCCAGCAGGTCCAACAATGAGCAGTTCTTC; CDR3aa: CASRSNNEQFF
v_gene: TRBV2; j_gene: TRBJ2-5; d_gene: TRBD2; abundance: -; CDR3nt: TGTGCCAGCAGTAGGCTAGCGGGGCCCCAAGAGACCCAGTACTTC; CDR3aa: CASSRLAGPQETQYF
v_gene: TRBV30; j_gene: TRBJ1-1; d_gene: -; abundance: medium-sized; CDR3nt: TGTGCCTGGGACAGGGAAGCTTTCTTT; CDR3aa: CAWDREAFF
v_gene: TRBV6-6; j_gene: TRBJ2-5; d_gene: -; abundance: few; CDR3nt: TGTGCCAGCAGTTACTCGGCAGAAGAGACCCAGTACTTC; CDR3aa: CASSYSAEETQYF
v_gene: TRBV7-3; j_gene: TRBJ2-3; d_gene: TRBD2; abundance: few; CDR3nt: TGTGCCAGCAGCCCTGGACTAGCAGGTTCCATAGATACGCAGTATTTT; CDR3aa: CASSPGLAGSIDTQYF
v_gene: TRBV7-9; j_gene: TRBJ1-4; d_gene: -; abundance: -; CDR3nt: TGTGCCAGCAGCCAAACCGGGACGGTTGCAACTAATGAAAAACTGTTTTTT; CDR3aa: CASSQTGTVATNEKLFF
v_gene: TRBV4-1; j_gene: TRBJ2-3; d_gene: TRBD2; abundance: few; CDR3nt: TGCGCCAGCAGCCTCCGTCTGTGGGCTAGCGGGAGGGTTACGCAGTATTTT; CDR3aa: CASSLRLWASGRVTQYF
v_gene: TRBV29-1; j_gene: TRBJ2-2; d_gene: -; abundance: -; CDR3nt: TGCAGCGTTGAACGGGGACGGAACACCGGGGAGCTGTTTTTT; CDR3aa: CSVERGRNTGELFF
v_gene: TRBV30; j_gene: TRBJ2-7; d_gene: -; abundance: -; CDR3nt: TGTGCCTGGGGAATGAACGAGCAGTACTTC; CDR3aa: CAWGMNEQYF
v_gene: TRBV5-1; j_gene: TRBJ2-7; d_gene: -; abundance: -; CDR3nt: TGCGCCAGCAGCTTGGACTCGAATAGTTTCTACGAGCAGTACTTC; CDR3aa: CASSLDSNSFYEQYF
v_gene: TRBV7-2; j_gene: TRBJ1-1; d_gene: -; abundance: -; CDR3nt: TGTGTCAGCAGCTGGACGGTGAACACTGAAGCTTTCTTT; CDR3aa: CVSSWTVNTEAFF
v_gene: TRBV7-7; j_gene: TRBJ2-1; d_gene: TRBD2; abundance: -; CDR3nt: TGTGCCAGCAGCCAAACTAGCGGGAGGTCCTACAATGAGCAGTTCTTC; CDR3aa: CASSQTSGRSYNEQFF
v_gene: TRBV6-6; j_gene: TRBJ1-3; d_gene: -; abundance: few; CDR3nt: TGTGCCAGCAGTGCCCTCACAGGGTTCGGAAACACCATATATTTT; CDR3aa: CASSALTGFGNTIYF
v_gene: TRBV28; j_gene: TRBJ2-1; d_gene: -; abundance: -; CDR3nt: TGTGCTACGGGAGTTTGGGACAATGAGCAGTTCTTC; CDR3aa: CATGVWDNEQFF
v_gene: TRBV18; j_gene: TRBJ2-3; d_gene: -; abundance: -; CDR3nt: TGTGCCAGCTCACCACCTGCAGATACGCAGTATTTT; CDR3aa: CASSPPADTQYF
v_gene: TRBV4-1; j_gene: TRBJ2-7; d_gene: -; abundance: -; CDR3nt: TGCGCCAGCAGCCAGGTGCTACGGGAAGGGCCCGAGCAGTACTTC; CDR3aa: CASSQVLREGPEQYF
v_gene: TRBV9; j_gene: TRBJ1-1; d_gene: -; abundance: medium-sized; CDR3nt: TGTGCCAGCAGCGTAGCGGAGGACCCGAACACTGAAGCTTTCTTT; CDR3aa: CASSVAEDPNTEAFF
v_gene: TRBV29-1; j_gene: TRBJ2-1; d_gene: -; abundance: once; CDR3nt: TGCAGCGTTGCTCTGGGGGAAGTTGGGAATGAGCAGTTCTTC; CDR3aa: CSVALGEVGNEQFF
v_gene: TRBV7-9; j_gene: TRBJ1-1; d_gene: -; abundance: once; CDR3nt: TGTGCCGCAGGAGATCGGTTGGGTACGCTCGCTGAAGCTTTCTTT; CDR3aa: CAAGDRLGTLAEAFF
v_gene: TRBV4-3; j_gene: TRBJ2-7; d_gene: -; abundance: few; CDR3nt: TGCGCCAGCAGCCAATCATCCGGGACGACGGAGGAGCAGTACTTC; CDR3aa: CASSQSSGTTEEQYF
v_gene: TRBV5-6; j_gene: TRBJ2-3; d_gene: TRBD2; abundance: -; CDR3nt: TGTGCCAGCAACAAGGGACTAGAGTCAACAGATACGCAGTATTTT; CDR3aa: CASNKGLESTDTQYF
v_gene: TRBV6-6; j_gene: TRBJ1-1; d_gene: -; abundance: -; CDR3nt: TGTGCCAGCAGTTATAGTCTGATGAACACTGAAGCTTTCTTT; CDR3aa: CASSYSLMNTEAFF